This TCR beta chain emerged from a study of blood T cell repertoires in COVID-19. Study details: The United States, Italy and Spain provided the acute and convalescent COVID-19 samples. The cDNA or gDNA used as material had been derived from T cells, B-cell-depleted T cells, or PBMCs.

Enrolled through a virtual design, the participants were between 18 and 89 years of age and came from 24 US areas. Participant-given clinical history determined each cohort assignment. The CDR3 has 14 amino acids. V lost 4 bases to trimming and J lost 10 bases, with 19 bases between them. CDR1 MGHRA and CDR2 YSYEKL come from the germline V gene. The method was immunoSEQ multiplex PCR; TCRdb's version includes in-frame clones alone and lacks a portion of them. The data contain 320,000 or so clones, about 89% of them seen just once; the ten biggest clones take up about 5.2%. Material for sequencing was PBMCs or T cells enriched from blood (not recorded which). The receptor's source is a man in his sixties who had recovered from COVID-19. The gene calls are TRBV4-1 and TRBJ1-2, with D possibly matching TRBD1 (5 bases). The CDR3 sequence: CASSRSLQGSYYTF. The CDR3, as DNA: TGCGCCAGCAGCCGAAGCCTCCAGGGCTCTTACTACACCTTC.